This T cell receptor (beta chain) was documented in a study of post-analysis software for immune sequencing data. Study findings and constraints: Strong same-batch co-clustering of samples appeared with F measure clustering. Controls significantly exceeded multiple sclerosis patients in normalized Chao1 diversity. Included in a set of about 5 TRBV segments more frequent in patients than controls were TRBV5-6, TRBV5-1 and TRBV20-1.

CDR1 is SGHRS, CDR2 YFSETQ, per germline. Trimming removed 0 bases from V and 4 bases from J; junction bases left unmatched: 4. CDR3 length: 14 amino acids. There are many counts of this clonotype. Its cognate antigen is unknown. The TCR beta cDNA libraries contained unique molecular identifiers. Input of roughly 0.95 to 10 million T cells yielded 550,000 or so cDNA molecules. One entry per CDR3 protein results from TCRdb running MiXCR on the PCR reads. The data show hundreds of thousands of distinct CDR3 sequences, with about 40% seen just once and 1.5% to 2% held by the top ten. The chain employs TRBV5-1 and TRBJ2-7; TRBD1 aligns across 7 bases. The source is a girl aged 10 to 17 with multiple sclerosis. The sequenced sample consisted of blood. CDR3 loop: CASSLAGGAYEQYF. The CDR3 DNA follows: TGCGCCAGCAGCTTGGCAGGGGGAGCTTACGAGCAGTACTTC.